The source of this T cell receptor (beta chain) is a study of cytomegalovirus exposure and HLA in healthy donors. This CDR3 contains 12 residues. Germline V gene data show CDR1 as SEHNR and CDR2 as FQNEAQ (reference sequence). Trimming removed 2 bases from V and 4 bases from J, with 5 bases in between. The primer mix had 60 Vbeta and 13 Jbeta primers. Using immunoSEQ multiplex PCR, the repertoire was profiled, and TCRdb retains in-frame clones only, with some absent. The top ten clones hold around 2.4% of a sample with 110,000 to 150,000 clones, roughly 74% of them seen once. The sequenced sample was PBMCs. V and J are TRBV7-9 and TRBJ1-1, with D unclear. The receptor comes from a woman under 30 in good health and CMV-seropositive. CDR3 in amino acids: CASSLSSTEAFF. CDR3 nucleotide sequence: TGTGCCAGCAGCTTATCCAGCACTGAAGCTTTCTTT.